This TCR beta chain was profiled in a study of blood T cell repertoires in COVID-19. The protocol was immunoSEQ multiplex PCR, while the TCRdb copy is restricted to in-frame clones and leaves out a portion. The table shows about 160,000 clones, with around 90% occurring only once. This clone was observed once. Germline V gene sequence: CDR1 LNHDA, CDR2 SQIVND (reference sequence). V lost 2 bases, J lost 0 bases, and 14 bases lay in between. This CDR3 spans 17 amino acids. The sequence was obtained from a woman aged 60 to 75 who had recovered from COVID-19. The V gene is TRBV19, the J gene TRBJ1-3; no firm D call. Source material: peripheral blood. CDR3 sequence reads: CASSIPRGSDSGNTIYF. The CDR3 DNA sequence: TGTGCCAGTAGTATACCCCGGGGATCGGACTCTGGAAACACCATATATTTT.